This is a list of T cell receptor beta chains from one sample in a study of control samples from healthy donors and cancer patients. Repertoires were generated with immunoSEQ multiplex PCR, while TCRdb's copy carries only in-frame clones and drops some. The sample has 120,000 or so clones; over 75% are singletons. Sequenced material: blood. Receptor source: a man aged 55 to 70 in good health. The CDR3 runs from the conserved cysteine through the conserved F or W. The D gene is left open where the match is weak. The size field is filled for only some rows; it gives once, few, many or a size class.

>TRBV7-9|TRBJ2-1|TRBD1|.
TGTGCCAGCAGCCCTCGACAGGGATCCTACAATGAGCAGTTCTTC
CASSPRQGSYNEQFF
>TRBV28|TRBJ1-2|TRBD1|once
TGTGCCAGCAGACTAGGGGGATACACCGGGACAGGCCTCTATGGCTACACCTTC
CASRLGGYTGTGLYGYTF
>TRBV19|TRBJ1-2|.|.
TGTGCCAGTAGCCGAATCGGGTATGGCTACACCTTC
CASSRIGYGYTF
>TRBV24-1|TRBJ2-1|TRBD1|.
TGTGCCACCAGTGGGGGACAGGCTAGCTCCTACAATGAGCAGTTCTTC
CATSGGQASSYNEQFF
>TRBV7-2|TRBJ1-2|TRBD1|.
TGTGCCAGCAGCTCACAGGGGGCGGTACCTGGGAGCTACACCTTC
CASSSQGAVPGSYTF
>TRBV12-3/TRBV12-4|TRBJ1-5|TRBD1|.
TGTGCCAGCAGGTTTGAGGGGGCGCAGCCCCAGCATTTT
CASRFEGAQPQHF
>TRBV24-1|TRBJ2-1|TRBD2|once
TGTGCCACCAGTCCCGGACTAGCGGGGGGTAATGAGCAGTTCTTC
CATSPGLAGGNEQFF
>TRBV7-9|TRBJ1-5|.|.
TGTGCCAGCAGCTTGAGGTCCGACGATCAGCCCCAGCATTTT
CASSLRSDDQPQHF
>TRBV7-2|TRBJ2-7|TRBD2|.
TGTGCCAGCGGAGGGACTAGCGGGGGGCCCAACGAGCAGTACTTC
CASGGTSGGPNEQYF
>TRBV18|TRBJ2-1|TRBD2|.
TGTGCCAGCTCACCCCTAGCGGGGGGGATTAACAATGAGCAGTTCTTC
CASSPLAGGINNEQFF
>TRBV21-1|TRBJ2-5|.|.
TGTGCCAGTAAACTCTCAACCGGGGCCGAAGAGACCCAGTACTTC
CASKLSTGAEETQYF
>TRBV7-2|TRBJ2-1|TRBD2|once
TGTGCCAGCAGCTTAATGGGACTAGCGGGGGATGAGCAGTTCTTC
CASSLMGLAGDEQFF
>TRBV6-6|TRBJ1-5|.|.
TGTGCCAGCAGTACAGGTACCCCCGGGGGGCTGCCCCAGCATTTT
CASSTGTPGGLPQHF
>TRBV25-1|TRBJ2-7|TRBD1|.
TGTGCCAGCAGTGAACCCACAGGGGGGCGGGGCGAGCAGTACTTC
CASSEPTGGRGEQYF
>TRBV6-5|TRBJ1-4|TRBD1|.
TGTGCCAGCAGGGAGCCGGGACAGGGGACGGGAAAACTGTTTTTT
CASREPGQGTGKLFF
>TRBV4-1|TRBJ2-3|.|.
TGCGCCAGCAGGGACGGCACTAGCACAGATACGCAGTATTTT
CASRDGTSTDTQYF
>TRBV15|TRBJ1-4|TRBD1|.
TGTGCCACCAGGAGACGGACAGGGGGCCTGACTAATGAAAAACTGTTTTTT
CATRRRTGGLTNEKLFF
>TRBV28|TRBJ1-2|.|.
TGTGCCAGCAGTGGCGGGGGAGCATCTGGCTATGGCTACACCTTC
CASSGGGASGYGYTF
>TRBV28|TRBJ1-1|.|.
TGTGCCAGCACCAATGCTAGGGTTCGGGGCACTGAAGCTTTCTTT
CASTNARVRGTEAFF
>TRBV24-1|TRBJ2-2|.|many
TGTGCCACCAGTGATTCCTCGACAGCGAACCTGAACACCGGGGAGCTGTTTTTT
CATSDSSTANLNTGELFF
>TRBV15|TRBJ1-5|.|.
TGTGCCACCAGCAGAGAAGGGGGGGGATTCAGCACCCAGCATTTT
CATSREGGGFSTQHF
>TRBV28|TRBJ1-1|.|.
TGTGCCAGCAGTTTATTTAGGAGGGATGGTGAAGCTTTCTTT
CASSLFRRDGEAFF
>TRBV7-9|TRBJ1-2|TRBD1|.
TGTGCCAGCAGCTCCTTCCCCGGGACAGGGAATGGCTACACCTTC
CASSSFPGTGNGYTF
>TRBV7-2|TRBJ1-2|.|.
TGTGCCAGCAGTCCATCGAGCTATGGCTACACCTTC
CASSPSSYGYTF
>TRBV18|TRBJ2-7|TRBD1|few
TGTGCCAGCTCACATGGGACAGGGGGGGTCGAGCAGTACTTC
CASSHGTGGVEQYF
>TRBV20-1|TRBJ1-1|.|.
TGCAGTGCGGATCAGGGGCCTGAAGCTTTCTTT
CSADQGPEAFF
>TRBV7-2|TRBJ2-5|TRBD1|few
TGTGCCAGCAGAAAATTTGGGACAGTGGTTCAAGAGACCCAGTACTTC
CASRKFGTVVQETQYF
>TRBV2|TRBJ2-7|TRBD2|once
TGTGCCAGGCCCCCCGAGCGGGGGGACGAGCAGTACTTC
CARPPERGDEQYF
>TRBV18|TRBJ1-5|.|once
TGTGCCAGCTCACCAGGGACCCAAAATCAGCCCCAGCATTTT
CASSPGTQNQPQHF
>TRBV18|TRBJ1-2|.|.
TGTGCCAGCTCACCAAGGGGGTTCTATGGCTACACCTTC
CASSPRGFYGYTF
>TRBV7-2|TRBJ2-3|.|.
TGTGCCAGCAGCCCCCAAAGGACAGAAGCAGATACGCAGTATTTT
CASSPQRTEADTQYF
>TRBV28|TRBJ1-1|.|once
TGTGCCAGCAGAACAGAGTCGGGAAACCGTGAAGCTTTCTTT
CASRTESGNREAFF
>TRBV3-1/TRBV3-2|TRBJ2-5|.|.
TGTGCCAGCAGCCAAGTTCCGTTAGCGGAGACCCAGTACTTC
CASSQVPLAETQYF
>TRBV4-1|TRBJ2-7|.|.
TGCGCCAGCAGCCTTACGCGGACAGCTCATTCCTACGAGCAGTACTTC
CASSLTRTAHSYEQYF
>TRBV3-1/TRBV3-2|TRBJ2-7|TRBD2|.
TGTGCCAGCAGCCAAGGTAGCGGGGGCCCTTACGAGCAGTACTTC
CASSQGSGGPYEQYF
>TRBV28|TRBJ2-1|.|.
TGTGCCAGCAGAGGACAGTTCTACAATGAGCAGTTCTTC
CASRGQFYNEQFF
>TRBV19|TRBJ2-7|TRBD1|.
TGTGCCAGTAGTCCCTCCGGGACAGTGATCCTCGAGCAGTACTTC
CASSPSGTVILEQYF
>TRBV5-6|TRBJ2-7|.|.
TGTGCCAGCAGCTTTTATAGCGAGCAGTACTTC
CASSFYSEQYF
>TRBV5-1|TRBJ1-3|.|.
TGCGCCAGCAGCTTGGTAGGATTCTCTGGAAACACCATATATTTT
CASSLVGFSGNTIYF
>TRBV3-1/TRBV3-2|TRBJ2-5|TRBD2|.
TGTGCCAGCAGCCAGCCCGGGGGGGCCCGAGAGACCCAGTACTTC
CASSQPGGARETQYF
>TRBV6-5|TRBJ1-5|TRBD1|.
TGTGCCAGCAGCCCATTGACAGGGGCGCAGCAGCCCCAGCATTTT
CASSPLTGAQQPQHF
>TRBV5-1|TRBJ1-2|.|.
TGCGCCAGCAGCAGGGATCAGGGAGGGTTCTATGGCTACACCTTC
CASSRDQGGFYGYTF
>TRBV18|TRBJ1-1|.|.
TGTGCCAGCTCACCACAGGGGCAGAACACTGAAGCTTTCTTT
CASSPQGQNTEAFF
>TRBV10-3|TRBJ2-5|TRBD2|.
TGTGCCATCAGTGACCGGACTAGCACGGAGACCCAGTACTTC
CAISDRTSTETQYF
>TRBV28|TRBJ2-1|TRBD2|.
TGTGCCAGCAGGAACGGACTAGCGGGGGTCAATGAGCAGTTCTTC
CASRNGLAGVNEQFF